This T cell receptor (beta chain) was documented in a study of precursors of human CD4 cytotoxic T cells (dated by TCRdb to between 2017 and 2018). Broadly, across the study: In total, CD4+ memory subsets from roughly 15 donors went into the bulk TCR-seq analysis. Sequences for both the TCRalpha and TCRbeta chains came out of the TCR-seq analysis of more than 13 donors (table S7). Beyond this particular receptor, the publication reports: The authors noted that a human observational design cannot definitively establish the direction of differentiation between precursor and effector cells. A larger fraction of IL-7Rhigh TEMRA clonotypes than of TEM or TCM clonotypes was made up of expanded effector clonotypes. IL-7Rhigh and IL-7R- TEMRA subsets showed more restricted TCR repertoires, with lower diversity and more expanded clonotypes, than TCM and TEM subsets. Some bulk TCR-seq comparisons included only about 95% of the 14 donors, suggesting not every subset was available for every donor.

Sequencing was performed on an Illumina MiSeq. The authors' analysis ran thus. To quantify repertoire diversity, the Shannon-Wiener index was calculated using VDJtools. TCRbeta clonotypes with a clonotype frequency of at least 3 were defined as expanded. TCRdb cleaned the public reads at Q25 with fastp, built clones with MiXCR and kept in-frame beta chains. Each CDR3 protein gets just one entry, which takes the most common genes and DNA from the rows behind it. V and J calls and clone size were set by TCRdb, not the authors. This sample's table contains about a hundred distinct CDR3 sequences. This clonotype is hyperexpanded (1% or more) in terms of sample share. Its antigen target is currently unknown. Within one base of it there is no much larger clone, and no base qualities were kept. From the cysteine through the phenylalanine, the CDR3 covers 15 amino acids. The read is trimmed to its CDR3 DNA, 45 bases read in frame from base 1. Relative to germline, V is 4 bases shorter and J is 0 bases shorter, with 12 bases between their ends. CDR1 and CDR2, per the germline V gene (reference sequence), are DFQATT and SNEGSKA.

To test for a precursor-effector relationship among CD4 cytotoxic T cells, four sorted CD4+ memory subsets (TCM, TEM, IL-7Rhigh TEMRA, IL-7R- TEMRA) underwent bulk UMI-based TCR sequencing. Cells were obtained from peripheral blood mononuclear cells isolated from human blood. This receptor was identified in a human donor in good health. The chain couples TRBV20-1 to TRBJ1-4, with the D gene call left open. Sequenced: memory CD4+ T cells from blood (PBMCs). The sequenced DNA is TGCAGTGCTACGTCACGTGGCGCAACTAATGAAAAACTGTTTTTT. Its amino acids are CSATSRGATNEKLFF.